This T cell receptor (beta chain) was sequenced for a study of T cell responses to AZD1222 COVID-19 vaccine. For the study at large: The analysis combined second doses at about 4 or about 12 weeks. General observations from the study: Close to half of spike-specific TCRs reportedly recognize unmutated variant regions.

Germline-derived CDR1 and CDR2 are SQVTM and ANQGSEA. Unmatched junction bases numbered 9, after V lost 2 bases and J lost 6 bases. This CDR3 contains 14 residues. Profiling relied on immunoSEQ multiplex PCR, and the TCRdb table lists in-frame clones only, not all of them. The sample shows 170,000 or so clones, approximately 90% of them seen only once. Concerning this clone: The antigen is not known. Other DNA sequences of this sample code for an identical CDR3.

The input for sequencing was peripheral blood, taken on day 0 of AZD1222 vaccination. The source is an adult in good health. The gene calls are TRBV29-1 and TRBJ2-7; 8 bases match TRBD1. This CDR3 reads CSVEIGQGAGEQYF. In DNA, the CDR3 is TGCAGCGTTGAAATCGGACAGGGAGCCGGCGAGCAGTACTTC.